This T cell receptor beta chain appears in the sequencing data of a study of blood T cell repertoires in COVID-19. Across the whole study: COVID-19 samples collected from the United States, Italy and Spain covered acute and convalescent phases. Sample material is recorded as cDNA or gDNA derived from T cells, B-cell-depleted T cells, or PBMCs.

Per the germline V gene, CDR1 is MDHEN and CDR2 is SYDVKM. The CDR3 consists of 12 residues. Between the trimmed V and J ends, which lost 4 bases and 5 bases, there was a span of 6 bases. Study processing details: Cell counts per sample came from amplifying reference gene primers. The data were produced by immunoSEQ multiplex PCR, yet TCRdb's version contains in-frame clones alone and is incomplete. Clonal size and the V and J genes are those of that table, whereas D and trimming came from the DNA. The sample consists of under 130,000 clones, around 86% of them appearing once. The receptor was isolated from a man aged 45-65 years with acute or convalescent COVID-19. The chain has TRBV28 and TRBJ1-5; no clear D gene. The sample comprised peripheral blood. The CDR3 sequence: CASSYGDQPQHF. In nucleotides, the CDR3 is TGTGCCAGCAGTTACGGAGATCAGCCCCAGCATTTT. Combining the CDR3 with reference TRBV28 and TRBJ1-5 gives the whole variable domain DVKVTQSSRYLVKRTGEKVFLECVQDMDHENMFWYRQDPGLGLRLIYFSYDVKMKEKGDIPEGYSVSREKKERFSLILESASTNQTSMYLCASSYGDQPQHFGDGTRLSIL.